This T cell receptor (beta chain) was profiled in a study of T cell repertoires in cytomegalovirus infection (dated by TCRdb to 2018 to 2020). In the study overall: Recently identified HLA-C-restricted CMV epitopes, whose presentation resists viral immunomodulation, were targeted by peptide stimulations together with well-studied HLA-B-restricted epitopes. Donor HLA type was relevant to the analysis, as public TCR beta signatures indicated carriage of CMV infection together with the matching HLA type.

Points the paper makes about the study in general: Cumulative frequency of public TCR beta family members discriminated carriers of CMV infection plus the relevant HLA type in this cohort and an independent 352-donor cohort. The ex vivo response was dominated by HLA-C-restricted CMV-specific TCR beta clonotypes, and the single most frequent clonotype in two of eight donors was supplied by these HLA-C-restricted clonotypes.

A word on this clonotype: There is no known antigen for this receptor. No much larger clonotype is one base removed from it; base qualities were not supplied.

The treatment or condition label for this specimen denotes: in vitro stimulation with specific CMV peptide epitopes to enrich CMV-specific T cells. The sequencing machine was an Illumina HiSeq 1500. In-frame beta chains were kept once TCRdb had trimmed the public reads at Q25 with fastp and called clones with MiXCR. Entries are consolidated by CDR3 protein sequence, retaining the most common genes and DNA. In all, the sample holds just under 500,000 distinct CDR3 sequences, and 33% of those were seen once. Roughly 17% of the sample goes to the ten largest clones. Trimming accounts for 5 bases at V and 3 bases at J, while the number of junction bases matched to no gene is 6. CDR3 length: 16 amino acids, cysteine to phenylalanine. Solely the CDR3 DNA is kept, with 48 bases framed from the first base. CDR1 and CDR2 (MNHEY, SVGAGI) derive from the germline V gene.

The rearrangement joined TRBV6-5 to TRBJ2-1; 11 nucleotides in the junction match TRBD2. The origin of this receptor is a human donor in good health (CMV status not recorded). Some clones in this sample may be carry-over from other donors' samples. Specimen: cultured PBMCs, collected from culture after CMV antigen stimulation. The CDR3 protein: CASSQTGTSGYNEQFF. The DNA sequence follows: TGTGCCAGCAGTCAGACCGGGACTAGCGGCTACAATGAGCAGTTCTTC.